This TCR beta chain is drawn from a study of cytomegalovirus exposure and HLA in healthy donors. About the research overall: The roughly 100 million unique TCR beta sequences, from about 180 million T cells, were found by an earlier analysis. Overall study results and limits: The authors enumerated under 200 TCR beta chains as linked to cytomegalovirus. When a later analysis was performed, an Asian-associated ancestry cluster reportedly had fewer N-insertions than the roughly 700-donor mean. Earlier results showed most TCR beta V segments being productive about 90% or about 30% of the time.

This CDR3 has 17 amino acids. From germline, CDR1 is SGHTA and CDR2 FQGTGA. V shed 2 bases, J shed 6 bases, and the junction held 8 bases outside the gene matches. The primer mix had 60 Vbeta and 13 Jbeta primers. The method was immunoSEQ multiplex PCR; TCRdb's version includes in-frame clones alone and lacks a portion of them. The sample lists roughly 76,000 clones; approximately 79% were seen once. Details on this clone: Its antigen is not identified.

The rearrangement joins TRBV7-3 to TRBJ2-2; 11 bases match TRBD1. The sequence derives from a man younger than 40 in good health and CMV-seronegative. The source material was PBMCs. CDR3 bases: TGTGCCAGCAGCTTACGCGGACAGGGGGCTTTCGCCGGGGAGCTGTTTTTT. It specifies CASSLRGQGAFAGELFF.